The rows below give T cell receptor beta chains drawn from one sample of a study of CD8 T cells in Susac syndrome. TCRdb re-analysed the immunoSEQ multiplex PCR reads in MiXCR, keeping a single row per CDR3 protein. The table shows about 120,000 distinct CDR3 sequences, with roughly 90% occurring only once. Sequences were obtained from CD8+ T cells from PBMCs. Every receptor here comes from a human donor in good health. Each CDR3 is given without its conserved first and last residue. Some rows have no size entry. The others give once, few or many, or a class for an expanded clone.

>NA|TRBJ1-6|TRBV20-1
SARDTASSYNSPLH
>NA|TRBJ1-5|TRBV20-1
SARVPGRRQQPQH
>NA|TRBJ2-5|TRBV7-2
ASSQPQETQY
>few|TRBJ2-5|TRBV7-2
ASSLEVTRRETQY
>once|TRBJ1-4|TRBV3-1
ASSRGQGTSEKLF
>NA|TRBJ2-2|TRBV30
AWSRGNTGELF
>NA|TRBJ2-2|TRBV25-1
ASSEVGELF
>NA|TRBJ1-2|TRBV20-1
SAIPPGQGSYGYT
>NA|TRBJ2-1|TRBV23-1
ASSHSSERCYNEQF
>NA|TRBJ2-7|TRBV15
ATSGGQGAYEQY
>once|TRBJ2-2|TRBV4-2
ASRSREGGGELF
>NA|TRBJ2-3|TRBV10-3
AISGLFGAGDTQY
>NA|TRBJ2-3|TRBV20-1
SAARSGGAADTQY
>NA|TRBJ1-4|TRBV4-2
ASSRPGGVGLF
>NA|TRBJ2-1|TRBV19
ASSNHGSSYNEQF
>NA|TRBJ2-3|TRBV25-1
ASSELGGMTDTQY
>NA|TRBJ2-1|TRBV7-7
ASIPAPGPYNEQF
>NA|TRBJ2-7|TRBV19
ASSSSTTNRGPGEQY
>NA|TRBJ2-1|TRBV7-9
ASSGSGSSSYNEQF
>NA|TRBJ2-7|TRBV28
ASSVSIGGAHEQY
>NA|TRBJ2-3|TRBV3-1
ASSKLAVTDTQY
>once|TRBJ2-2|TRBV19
ASSIKGAGELF
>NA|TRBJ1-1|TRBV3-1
ASSFTGVDNTEAF
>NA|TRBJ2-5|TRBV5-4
ASSFTTDVTETQY
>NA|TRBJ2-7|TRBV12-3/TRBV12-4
ASRGQSSYEQY
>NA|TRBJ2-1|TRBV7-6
ASSPGVAGVNEQF
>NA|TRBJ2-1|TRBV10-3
AISEYPSGAKPSYNEQF
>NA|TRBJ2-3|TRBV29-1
SVDRGWTDTQY
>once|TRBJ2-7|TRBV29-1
SVEDLTGRHHEQY
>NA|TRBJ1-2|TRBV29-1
SVERGGVGPYGYT
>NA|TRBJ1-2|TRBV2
AIGEIYGYT
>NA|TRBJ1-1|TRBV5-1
ASSQTGRDTEAF
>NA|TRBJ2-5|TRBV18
ASSPYRETKTQY
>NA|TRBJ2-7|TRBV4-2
ASSQEVGLAGRGEQY
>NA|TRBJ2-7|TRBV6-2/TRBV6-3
ASSYLIDEQY
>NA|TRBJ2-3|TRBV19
AGSIEVPSDTQY
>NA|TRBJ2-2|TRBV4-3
ASSQGTGNTGELF
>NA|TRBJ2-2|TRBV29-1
SVETDREVNTGELF
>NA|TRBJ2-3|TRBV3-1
ASSKRGTSGSTDTQY
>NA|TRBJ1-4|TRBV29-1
SVLGPSPTNEKLF
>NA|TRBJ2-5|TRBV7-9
ASRSTSGGRETQY
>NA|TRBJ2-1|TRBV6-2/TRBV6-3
ASSYGSGYNEQF